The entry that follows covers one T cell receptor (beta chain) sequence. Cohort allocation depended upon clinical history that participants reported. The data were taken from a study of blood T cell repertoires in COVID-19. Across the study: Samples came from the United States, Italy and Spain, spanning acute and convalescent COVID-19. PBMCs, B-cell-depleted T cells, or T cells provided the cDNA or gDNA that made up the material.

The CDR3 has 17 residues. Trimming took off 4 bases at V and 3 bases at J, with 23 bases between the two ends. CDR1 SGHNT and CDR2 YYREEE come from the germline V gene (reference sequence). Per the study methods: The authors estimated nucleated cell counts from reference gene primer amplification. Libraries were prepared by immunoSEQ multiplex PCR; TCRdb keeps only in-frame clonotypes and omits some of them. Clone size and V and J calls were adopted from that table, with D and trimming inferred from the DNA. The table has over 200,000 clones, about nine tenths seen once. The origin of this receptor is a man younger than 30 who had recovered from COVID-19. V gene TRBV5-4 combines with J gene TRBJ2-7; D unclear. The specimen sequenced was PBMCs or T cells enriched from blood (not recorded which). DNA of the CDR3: TGTGCCAGCAGCCCGAGTCCAGGTAACGCTTTCCGCTACGAGCAGTACTTC. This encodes CASSPSPGNAFRYEQYF.